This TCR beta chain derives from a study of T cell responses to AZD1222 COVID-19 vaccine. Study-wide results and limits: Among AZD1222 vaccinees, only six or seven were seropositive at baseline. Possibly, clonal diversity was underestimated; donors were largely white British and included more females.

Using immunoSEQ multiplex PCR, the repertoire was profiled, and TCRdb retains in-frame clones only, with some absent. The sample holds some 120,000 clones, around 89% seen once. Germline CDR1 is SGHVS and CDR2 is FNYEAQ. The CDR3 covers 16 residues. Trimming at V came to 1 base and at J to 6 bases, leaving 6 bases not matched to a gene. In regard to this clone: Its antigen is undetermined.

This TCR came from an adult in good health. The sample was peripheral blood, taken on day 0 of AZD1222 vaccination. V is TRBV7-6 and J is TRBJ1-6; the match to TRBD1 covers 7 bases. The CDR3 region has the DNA TGTGCCAGCAGCTTAGATAGGGCAGGGGGTAATTCACCCCTCCACTTT. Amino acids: CASSLDRAGGNSPLHF.